The entry below gives a single TCR beta chain sequence along with its context. Its antigen is not known. These data are taken from a study of cytomegalovirus exposure and HLA in healthy donors. Whole-study results and caveats: CMV serostatus stood as the only immune exposure information on hand. Later, an analysis showed that TCR beta chains associated with HLA were more clonally expanded than others that were equally common. Some TCR beta chains (more than 150 of them) were listed as cytomegalovirus-associated.

The CDR3 sequence is 18 residues long. PCR was performed using 60 Vbeta and 13 Jbeta primers. Assay used: immunoSEQ multiplex PCR; TCRdb lists only in-frame clones, some missing. This repertoire shows some 140,000 clones, roughly 70% found once; its top ten account for 4.2%. Donors were nominally healthy when sampled, though unrecorded immune exposures were likely. Source material: PBMCs. The chain employs TRBV21-1 and TRBJ1-4. TRBV21-1 is a known pseudogene. The TCR originated in a man aged 50 or older in good health and CMV-seropositive. The CDR3, as DNA: TGTGCCAGCAGCAAAGGGGAGACGCCGGTTTTGGATGATGAAAAACTGTTTTTT. This codes for CASSKGETPVLDDEKLFF.